A selection of T cell receptor beta chains follows, all from one sample in a study of cytomegalovirus exposure and HLA in healthy donors. TCRdb's copy holds only in-frame clones and misses some; the assay was immunoSEQ multiplex PCR. The data hold 150,000 to 200,000 clones, with around 80% observed a single time. The material sequenced was PBMCs. The source is a woman under 40 in good health and CMV-seropositive. Both conserved end residues are part of each CDR3. D genes are given only for firm matches. For some rows the clone size is stated as once, few or many, or as a class when expanded; others skip it.

v_call: TRBV30; clone_size: .; j_call: TRBJ1-2; d_call: .; cdr3_aa: CALPSGSDYGYTF; cdr3_nt: TGTGCTCTACCGTCGGGATCAGACTATGGCTACACCTTC
v_call: TRBV5-1; clone_size: .; j_call: TRBJ1-1; d_call: TRBD1; cdr3_aa: CASSYQGAALVF; cdr3_nt: TGCGCCAGCAGCTACCAGGGGGCGGCTTTAGTCTTT
v_call: TRBV11-3; clone_size: once; j_call: TRBJ2-1; d_call: .; cdr3_aa: CASSLGGEPNEQFF; cdr3_nt: TGTGCCAGCAGTCTAGGAGGAGAACCCAATGAGCAGTTCTTC
v_call: TRBV9; clone_size: .; j_call: TRBJ1-6; d_call: .; cdr3_aa: CASSDAGYNSPLHF; cdr3_nt: TGTGCCAGCAGCGACGCGGGTTATAATTCACCCCTCCACTTT
v_call: TRBV11-2; clone_size: .; j_call: TRBJ1-1; d_call: .; cdr3_aa: CASSRSQGYTEAFF; cdr3_nt: TGTGCCAGCAGCCGAAGCCAGGGTTACACTGAAGCTTTCTTT
v_call: TRBV25-1; clone_size: .; j_call: TRBJ2-7; d_call: TRBD1; cdr3_aa: CASSALDRVDEQYF; cdr3_nt: TGTGCCAGCAGTGCCCTAGACAGGGTTGACGAGCAGTACTTC
v_call: TRBV5-4; clone_size: .; j_call: TRBJ2-7; d_call: TRBD2; cdr3_aa: CASSLRAGVAYEQYF; cdr3_nt: TGTGCCAGCAGTCTCAGAGCGGGAGTCGCTTACGAGCAGTACTTC
v_call: TRBV6-5; clone_size: .; j_call: TRBJ2-3; d_call: .; cdr3_aa: CASSYSDGTAQYF; cdr3_nt: TGTGCCAGCAGTTACTCCGATGGGACTGCACAGTATTTT
v_call: TRBV19; clone_size: .; j_call: TRBJ2-3; d_call: TRBD1; cdr3_aa: CASSRRTGGSTDTQYF; cdr3_nt: TGTGCCAGTAGTCGTCGTACAGGGGGTAGCACAGATACGCAGTATTTT
v_call: TRBV13; clone_size: .; j_call: TRBJ1-2; d_call: TRBD1; cdr3_aa: CASSSGQGFIGYTF; cdr3_nt: TGTGCCAGCAGCTCCGGACAGGGGTTCATTGGCTACACCTTC
v_call: TRBV7-8; clone_size: few; j_call: TRBJ1-5; d_call: .; cdr3_aa: CASSLLTSNQPQHF; cdr3_nt: TGTGCCAGCAGCTTACTTACAAGCAATCAGCCCCAGCATTTT
v_call: TRBV4-1; clone_size: .; j_call: TRBJ2-5; d_call: .; cdr3_aa: CASSRRGEETQYF; cdr3_nt: TGCGCCAGCAGCCGCCGGGGTGAAGAGACCCAGTACTTC
v_call: TRBV30; clone_size: .; j_call: TRBJ2-5; d_call: TRBD2; cdr3_aa: CAWSVLGDRSNSGLAGRWTQYF; cdr3_nt: TGTGCCTGGAGTGTACTAGGGGACCGAAGTAATTCGGGACTAGCGGGACGTTGGACCCAGTACTTC
v_call: TRBV2; clone_size: .; j_call: TRBJ2-5; d_call: .; cdr3_aa: CASSEGWRETQYF; cdr3_nt: TGTGCCAGCAGTGAAGGGTGGAGGGAGACCCAGTACTTC
v_call: TRBV2; clone_size: .; j_call: TRBJ2-1; d_call: TRBD2; cdr3_aa: CASSAIRTSGGSSSYNEQFF; cdr3_nt: TGTGCCAGCAGTGCTATAAGGACTAGCGGGGGAAGTAGCTCCTACAATGAGCAGTTCTTC
v_call: TRBV7-9; clone_size: .; j_call: TRBJ1-5; d_call: TRBD1; cdr3_aa: CASSLAKGAGNQPQHF; cdr3_nt: TGTGCCAGCAGCTTAGCGAAGGGGGCCGGCAATCAGCCCCAGCATTTT
v_call: TRBV5-6; clone_size: .; j_call: TRBJ1-1; d_call: TRBD1; cdr3_aa: CASSLGQGAGEAFF; cdr3_nt: TGTGCCAGCAGCTTGGGACAGGGGGCAGGCGAAGCTTTCTTT
v_call: TRBV7-9; clone_size: once; j_call: TRBJ2-7; d_call: TRBD1; cdr3_aa: CASSLSGRDRSYEQYF; cdr3_nt: TGTGCCAGCAGCTTATCGGGCAGGGACAGGTCCTACGAGCAGTACTTC
v_call: TRBV25-1; clone_size: .; j_call: TRBJ2-4; d_call: TRBD1; cdr3_aa: CASSESGTGENIQYF; cdr3_nt: TGTGCCAGCAGTGAATCAGGGACAGGGGAAAACATTCAGTACTTC
v_call: TRBV5-1; clone_size: .; j_call: TRBJ1-1; d_call: .; cdr3_aa: CASSLGVGEAFF; cdr3_nt: TGCGCCAGCAGCTTAGGGGTGGGGGAAGCTTTCTTT
v_call: TRBV27; clone_size: .; j_call: TRBJ2-7; d_call: .; cdr3_aa: CASSNRDSIYEQYF; cdr3_nt: TGTGCCAGCAGTAACCGGGACTCTATCTACGAGCAGTACTTC
v_call: TRBV2; clone_size: few; j_call: TRBJ2-3; d_call: TRBD2; cdr3_aa: CASSDPSGRSVSDTQYF; cdr3_nt: TGTGCCAGCAGTGACCCTAGCGGGAGGAGTGTTTCAGATACGCAGTATTTT
v_call: TRBV11-2; clone_size: .; j_call: TRBJ2-2; d_call: TRBD2; cdr3_aa: CASSLVAGGLGELFF; cdr3_nt: TGTGCCAGCAGCTTAGTAGCGGGGGGCTTGGGGGAGCTGTTTTTT
v_call: TRBV6-5; clone_size: .; j_call: TRBJ1-1; d_call: .; cdr3_aa: CASNPFIGGTEAFF; cdr3_nt: TGTGCCAGCAACCCTTTCATAGGGGGCACTGAAGCTTTCTTT
v_call: TRBV6-1; clone_size: few; j_call: TRBJ2-4; d_call: .; cdr3_aa: CASSEWERAEGIKNIQYF; cdr3_nt: TGTGCCAGCAGTGAATGGGAGAGGGCGGAGGGGATCAAAAACATTCAGTACTTC
v_call: TRBV4-3; clone_size: once; j_call: TRBJ2-3; d_call: .; cdr3_aa: CASSQDRRATDTQYF; cdr3_nt: TGCGCCAGCAGCCAAGATCGCAGGGCCACAGATACGCAGTATTTT
v_call: TRBV7-9; clone_size: .; j_call: TRBJ1-2; d_call: .; cdr3_aa: CASSLDSGRAYGYTF; cdr3_nt: TGTGCCAGCAGCTTAGATAGCGGCAGGGCCTATGGCTACACCTTC
v_call: TRBV25-1; clone_size: .; j_call: TRBJ2-1; d_call: TRBD1; cdr3_aa: CASSEWEGTGRNEQFF; cdr3_nt: TGTGCCAGCAGTGAATGGGAGGGGACAGGGAGAAATGAGCAGTTCTTC
v_call: TRBV7-2; clone_size: .; j_call: TRBJ2-7; d_call: TRBD1; cdr3_aa: CASSSGQGSSYEQYF; cdr3_nt: TGTGCCAGCAGCTCCGGACAGGGGAGCTCCTACGAGCAGTACTTC
v_call: TRBV6-5; clone_size: .; j_call: TRBJ2-7; d_call: .; cdr3_aa: CASSQTGLQDEQYF; cdr3_nt: TGTGCCAGCAGTCAAACAGGGTTACAGGACGAGCAGTACTTC
v_call: TRBV4-2; clone_size: .; j_call: TRBJ1-1; d_call: TRBD1; cdr3_aa: CASSPGVGDSTEAFF; cdr3_nt: TGTGCCAGCAGCCCGGGGGTGGGGGACAGCACTGAAGCTTTCTTT
v_call: TRBV11-2; clone_size: .; j_call: TRBJ1-5; d_call: .; cdr3_aa: CASSLDRVGRFFSQPQHF; cdr3_nt: TGTGCCAGCAGCTTAGATCGGGTAGGTCGATTTTTTAGTCAGCCCCAGCATTTT
v_call: TRBV9; clone_size: .; j_call: TRBJ2-3; d_call: TRBD2; cdr3_aa: CASSGGAGGTDTQYF; cdr3_nt: TGTGCCAGCAGCGGGGGGGCGGGGGGAACAGATACGCAGTATTTT
v_call: TRBV15; clone_size: .; j_call: TRBJ1-1; d_call: .; cdr3_aa: CATSRDLREENTEAFF; cdr3_nt: TGTGCCACCAGCAGAGATCTAAGAGAAGAGAACACTGAAGCTTTCTTT
v_call: TRBV27; clone_size: .; j_call: TRBJ2-5; d_call: .; cdr3_aa: CASSPRRQETQYF; cdr3_nt: TGTGCCAGCAGTCCCCGGAGGCAAGAGACCCAGTACTTC
v_call: TRBV28; clone_size: .; j_call: TRBJ2-4; d_call: TRBD2; cdr3_aa: CASSLIGRGLAKNIQYF; cdr3_nt: TGTGCCAGCAGTTTAATTGGGAGGGGACTAGCCAAAAACATTCAGTACTTC
v_call: TRBV27; clone_size: few; j_call: TRBJ1-2; d_call: .; cdr3_aa: CASSGGGNYGYTF; cdr3_nt: TGTGCCAGCAGCGGGGGGGGGAACTATGGCTACACCTTC
v_call: TRBV6-5; clone_size: few; j_call: TRBJ1-1; d_call: .; cdr3_aa: CASSYSTDEAFF; cdr3_nt: TGTGCCAGCAGTTACTCGACTGATGAAGCTTTCTTT
v_call: TRBV19; clone_size: .; j_call: TRBJ1-2; d_call: .; cdr3_aa: CASKLRGPGMNDGYTF; cdr3_nt: TGTGCCAGTAAGTTGCGGGGTCCAGGGATGAATGATGGCTACACCTTC
v_call: TRBV6-1; clone_size: .; j_call: TRBJ1-5; d_call: .; cdr3_aa: CASSDTQSSNQPQHF; cdr3_nt: TGTGCCAGCAGTGACACACAGTCCAGCAATCAGCCCCAGCATTTT
v_call: TRBV6-5; clone_size: .; j_call: TRBJ1-2; d_call: .; cdr3_aa: CASIGGAVSHGYTF; cdr3_nt: TGTGCCAGCATTGGGGGCGCGGTTAGCCATGGCTACACCTTC
v_call: TRBV7-2; clone_size: once; j_call: TRBJ2-6; d_call: .; cdr3_aa: CASSRDNSGANVLTF; cdr3_nt: TGTGCCAGCAGCCGAGACAACTCTGGGGCCAACGTCCTGACTTTC
v_call: TRBV6-1; clone_size: .; j_call: TRBJ1-2; d_call: .; cdr3_aa: CASINYGLSNYGYTF; cdr3_nt: TGTGCCAGCATCAACTATGGCCTATCCAACTATGGCTACACCTTC
v_call: TRBV9; clone_size: few; j_call: TRBJ1-2; d_call: TRBD1; cdr3_aa: CASSVDPQGVYGYTF; cdr3_nt: TGTGCCAGCAGCGTAGACCCACAGGGGGTATATGGCTACACCTTC
v_call: TRBV2; clone_size: .; j_call: TRBJ2-5; d_call: .; cdr3_aa: CATTRRVQETQYF; cdr3_nt: TGTGCCACCACACGCAGGGTCCAAGAGACCCAGTACTTC
v_call: TRBV5-1; clone_size: .; j_call: TRBJ2-3; d_call: TRBD2; cdr3_aa: CASSFALAGTDTQYF; cdr3_nt: TGCGCCAGCAGCTTTGCACTAGCGGGCACAGATACGCAGTATTTT
v_call: TRBV5-1; clone_size: .; j_call: TRBJ2-1; d_call: TRBD1; cdr3_aa: CASSAGTGVVNEQFF; cdr3_nt: TGCGCCAGCAGCGCCGGGACAGGGGTGGTGAATGAGCAGTTCTTC
v_call: TRBV9; clone_size: .; j_call: TRBJ2-1; d_call: TRBD2; cdr3_aa: CASSVERGGYNEQFF; cdr3_nt: TGTGCCAGCAGCGTAGAACGGGGGGGCTACAATGAGCAGTTCTTC
v_call: TRBV30; clone_size: .; j_call: TRBJ2-7; d_call: .; cdr3_aa: CAWGAYEQYF; cdr3_nt: TGTGCCTGGGGGGCCTACGAGCAGTACTTC
v_call: TRBV19; clone_size: .; j_call: TRBJ2-1; d_call: .; cdr3_aa: CASSIGEVAYNEQFF; cdr3_nt: TGTGCCAGTAGTATTGGGGAGGTTGCCTACAATGAGCAGTTCTTC